The clone carrying this TCR beta chain appeared a single time. This entry comes from a study of OX40 agonist ivuxolimab in advanced cancers. Germline loops: CDR1 MDHEN, CDR2 SYDVKM. V dropped 4 bases and J dropped 8 bases, with 11 bases sitting between them. The CDR3 has 13 residues. Only in-frame clones appear in the TCRdb table, and some are missing; sequencing was by immunoSEQ multiplex PCR. The profile shows 30,000 to 45,000 clones, 81% of them singletons. The chain is built from TRBV28 and TRBJ1-4; TRBD1 might be the D (5 bases). Sample: CD4+ or CD8+ T cells sorted from blood, taken in a trial of the OX40 agonist ivuxolimab. The TCR comes from an adult with an advanced solid tumor such as melanoma, head and neck, liver or kidney cancer. CDR3 bases: TGTGCCAGCAGTTCTTGGGACTACGAAAAACTGTTTTTT. Protein product: CASSSWDYEKLFF. Supplemented by reference TRBV28 and TRBJ1-4, the full variable domain reads DVKVTQSSRYLVKRTGEKVFLECVQDMDHENMFWYRQDPGLGLRLIYFSYDVKMKEKGDIPEGYSVSREKKERFSLILESASTNQTSMYLCASSSWDYEKLFFGSGTQLSVL.